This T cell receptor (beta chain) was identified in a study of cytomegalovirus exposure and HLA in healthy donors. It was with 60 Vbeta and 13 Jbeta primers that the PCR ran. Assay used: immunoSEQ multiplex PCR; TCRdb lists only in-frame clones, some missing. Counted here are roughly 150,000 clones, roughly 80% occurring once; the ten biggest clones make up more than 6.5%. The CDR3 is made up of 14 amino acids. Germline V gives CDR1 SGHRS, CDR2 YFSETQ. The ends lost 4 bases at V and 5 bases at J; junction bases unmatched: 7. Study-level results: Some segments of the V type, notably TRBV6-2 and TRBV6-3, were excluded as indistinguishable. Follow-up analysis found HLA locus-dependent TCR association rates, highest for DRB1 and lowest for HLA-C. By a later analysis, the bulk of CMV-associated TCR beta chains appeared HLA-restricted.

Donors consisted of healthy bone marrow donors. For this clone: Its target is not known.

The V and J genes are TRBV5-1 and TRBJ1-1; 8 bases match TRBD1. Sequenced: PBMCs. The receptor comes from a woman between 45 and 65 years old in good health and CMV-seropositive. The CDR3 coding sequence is TGCGCCAGCAGCCTATCAGGGGGCGCAACTGAAGCTTTCTTT. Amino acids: CASSLSGGATEAFF.